This T cell receptor beta chain was captured by sequencing in a study of blood T cell repertoires in COVID-19. Background on the study: Sources were T cells, B-cell-depleted T cells, or PBMCs; the material itself was cDNA or gDNA.

This clone was picked up one time. The CDR3 consists of 14 residues. Trimming pared 5 bases from V and 12 bases from J, leaving 19 bases between. Germline CDR1 SNHLY, CDR2 FYNNEI. Measured with immunoSEQ multiplex PCR; TCRdb has only the in-frame clones, and not every one. The data hold approximately 260,000 clones, with 65% to 85% observed a single time. The study drew participants aged about 18 to 95 years from some 24 US areas. What was sequenced was PBMCs or T cells enriched from blood (not recorded which). The sequence was obtained from a man over 45 who had recovered from COVID-19. The genes are TRBV2 and TRBJ2-2; D not resolved. The CDR3 here is CASSPELSHRKLFF. The CDR3 nucleotides are TGTGCCAGCAGTCCTGAACTGAGCCATCGTAAGCTGTTTTTT.